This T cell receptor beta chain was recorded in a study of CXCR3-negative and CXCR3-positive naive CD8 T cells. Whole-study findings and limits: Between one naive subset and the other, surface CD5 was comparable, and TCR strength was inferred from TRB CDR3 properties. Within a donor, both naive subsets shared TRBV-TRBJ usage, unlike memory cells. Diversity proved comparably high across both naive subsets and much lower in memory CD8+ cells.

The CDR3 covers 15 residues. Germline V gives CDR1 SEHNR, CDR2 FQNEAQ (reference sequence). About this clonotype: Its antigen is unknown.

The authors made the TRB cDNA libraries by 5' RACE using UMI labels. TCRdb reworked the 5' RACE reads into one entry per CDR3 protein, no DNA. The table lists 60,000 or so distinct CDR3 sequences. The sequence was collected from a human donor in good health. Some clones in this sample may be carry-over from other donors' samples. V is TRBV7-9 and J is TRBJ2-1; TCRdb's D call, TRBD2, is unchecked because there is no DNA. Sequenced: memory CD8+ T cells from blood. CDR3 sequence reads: CASSSGSKSYNEQFF.